The 20 T cell receptor beta chains given below trace back to one sample, sequenced in a study of cytomegalovirus exposure and HLA in healthy donors listed by TCRdb under 2017. Receptors were amplified or captured by the immunoSEQ multiplex PCR assay. The multiplex PCR relied on a mix of 60 forward primers for TCR Vbeta segments and 13 reverse primers for TCR Jbeta segments. TCRdb re-hosts the immuneACCESS table, in-frame sequences only. Its copies lack some clones; in the studies checked, an unresolved V gene accounts for under half of them, and the cause for the rest is not known. For this sample the table gives about 120,000 clones, of which roughly 73% were detected only once. Clones ranked in the top ten supply nearly 0.9% of the sample. The sample comprised PBMCs. Receptors were obtained from a young woman in good health and CMV-seronegative.

The table lists this clone with a count of one. The V gene is TRBV6-1, the J gene TRBJ2-5, with 11 nucleotides matching TRBD2. The J segment lost 3 bases and the V segment lost 0 bases, leaving 9 bases of the junction unmatched. Germline values: CDR1 MNHNS, CDR2 SASEGT. CDR3 length: 18 amino acids. The CDR3 DNA reads as TGTGCCAGCAGTGAAGCGGTTATTAGCGGGGGGGTAAAAGAGACCCAGTACTTC. Residues: CASSEAVISGGVKETQYF.

The V gene is TRBV13, the J gene TRBJ1-2; the D gene is possibly TRBD1 (5 bases). Per the germline V gene, CDR1 is PRHDT and CDR2 is FYEKMQ (reference sequence). Trimming pared 5 bases from V and 3 bases from J, leaving 7 bases between. CDR3 length: 12 residues. This CDR3 is CASSAGYYGYTF. The CDR3 nucleotides are TGTGCCAGCAGCGCAGGGTACTATGGCTACACCTTC.

This clone occurred a few times. This chain links TRBV5-1 with TRBJ2-1, with a weak D call TRBD2 (6 bases). The germline CDR1 and CDR2 sequences are SGHRS and YFSETQ. The CDR3 contains 16 residues. Trimming removed 0 bases at V and 2 bases at J, with 12 bases between. The CDR3 bases are TGCGCCAGCAGCTTGGGGAGTAGCGGTACCTACAATGAGCAGTTCTTC. This translates into CASSLGSSGTYNEQFF.

V gene TRBV29-1 combines with J gene TRBJ1-2, with 7 bases fitting TRBD1. The CDR3 spans 12 residues. Germline CDR1 reads SQVTM; CDR2 reads ANQGSEA. The V gene end was trimmed by 3 bases and the J gene end by 6 bases; junction bases not matched to a gene: 4. CDR3 nucleotide sequence: TGCAGCGTTGACAAGACAGGGAATGGCTACACCTTC. Translation: CSVDKTGNGYTF. The whole variable domain, remainder taken from reference TRBV29-1 and TRBJ1-2, is SAVISQKPSRDICQRGTSLTIQCQVDSQVTMMFWYRQQPGQSLTLIATANQGSEATYESGFVIDKFPISRPNLTFSTLTVSNMSPEDSSIYLCSVDKTGNGYTFGSGTRLTVV.

As DNA, the CDR3 is TGTGCCAGCAGCTTAAGGTCAGGGCTGAACACCGGGGAGCTGTTTTTT. Its protein product is CASSLRSGLNTGELFF. The V call is TRBV7-9, the J call TRBJ2-2; possible D gene TRBD1, 5 bases. Germline CDR1 and CDR2: SEHNR and FQNEAQ (reference sequence). This CDR3 spans 16 amino acids. The ends were cut back, 2 bases at V and 1 base at J, with 11 bases in the middle.

The V gene is TRBV6-5, the J gene TRBJ1-3; maybe TRBD1 (5 bases). Germline V gives CDR1 MNHEY, CDR2 SVGAGI. Deletions cut 2 bases from V and 4 bases from J, with 9 bases between. The CDR3 loop spans 14 amino acids. CDR3 amino acids: CASSYRGSGNTIYF. Here the CDR3 DNA reads TGTGCCAGCAGTTACCGGGGGAGCGGAAACACCATATATTTT.

The chain links TRBV18 to TRBJ1-5, with D uncertain. The CDR3 length is 15 residues. Germline assignment: CDR1 KGHSH and CDR2 LQKENI. V shed 2 bases and J shed 9 bases, with 17 bases lying between them. The CDR3 reads CASSPTGVRRPPQHF. CDR3 nucleotides: TGTGCCAGCTCACCAACGGGAGTGAGGAGGCCGCCCCAGCATTTT.

The rearrangement links TRBV5-1 to TRBJ1-2; D might be TRBD1 (5 bases). Deletions cut 4 bases from V and 7 bases from J, with 11 bases between. Germline CDR1 SGHRS, CDR2 YFSETQ. CDR3 length: 12 amino acids. CDR3 sequence (DNA): TGCGCCAGCAGCCCGATGGGGGGTGGCTACACCTTC. It codes for CASSPMGGGYTF.

The chain links TRBV27 to TRBJ1-5; a weak D match, TRBD1 (5 bases). This CDR3 has 15 amino acids. Germline loops: CDR1 MNHEY, CDR2 SMNVEV (reference sequence). V gave up 7 bases and J gave up 3 bases, with 16 bases separating them. The CDR3, as DNA: TGTGCCAGCATGGGGGGTTGGGGAGTCAATCAGCCCCAGCATTTT. Translated: CASMGGWGVNQPQHF.

This sequence joins TRBV1 and TRBJ1-1. TRBV1 is a listed pseudogene. The CDR3 sequence is 15 residues long. The CDR3: CTSSQRCQGYTEAFF. The CDR3 coding sequence is TGCACCAGCAGCCAGCGGTGCCAAGGCTACACTGAAGCTTTCTTT.

This chain connects TRBV13 to TRBJ1-1; D possibly corresponds to TRBD1 (6 bases). The V end lost 5 bases, the J end lost 2 bases, and 18 bases lay between the germline ends. Germline CDR1 PRHDT, CDR2 FYEKMQ (reference sequence). The CDR3 runs to 16 residues. The CDR3 DNA reads as TGTGCCAGCAGCGAAAATACCCAGGGGACCAACACTGAAGCTTTCTTT. Translation: CASSENTQGTNTEAFF. Full variable domain (missing parts from reference TRBV13 and TRBJ1-1): AAGVIQSPRHLIKEKRETATLKCYPIPRHDTVYWYQQGPGQDPQFLISFYEKMQSDKGSIPDRFSAQQFSDYHSELNMSSLELGDSALYFCASSENTQGTNTEAFFGQGTRLTVV.

There are a few counts of this clone. V usage is TRBV6-1 and J usage is TRBJ1-2, with TRBD1 matching 7 bases. The germline V gene has CDR1 MNHNS and CDR2 SASEGT. V lost 4 bases and J lost 4; bases outside the gene matches: 6. This CDR3 contains 14 residues. This chain's CDR3 is CASSAGQETYGYTF. The CDR3 DNA reads TGTGCCAGCAGTGCTGGACAGGAGACCTATGGCTACACCTTC.

This clone was seen only a few times. CDR3 sequence reads: CASSEAVAEGPTDTQYF. The CDR3 DNA follows: TGTGCCAGCAGTGAAGCCGTGGCGGAGGGGCCTACAGATACGCAGTATTTT. This rearrangement joins TRBV6-1 to TRBJ2-3, with D maybe TRBD2 (6 bases). V lost 0 bases, J lost 3 bases, and 16 bases lay in between. CDR1 is MNHNS and CDR2 is SASEGT in the germline V gene. This CDR3 spans 17 amino acids.

This clone has just one count. Here the CDR3 reads CASSLGWQENTGELFF. CDR3 coding DNA: TGTGCCAGCAGCTTAGGTTGGCAGGAAAACACCGGGGAGCTGTTTTTT. This rearrangement joins TRBV7-9 to TRBJ2-2; D not resolved. The CDR3 is 16 amino acids. The ends were cut back, 1 base at V and 2 bases at J, with 11 bases in the middle. Germline assignment: CDR1 SEHNR and CDR2 FQNEAQ (reference sequence).

The table lists this clone with a count of one. This sequence joins TRBV4-1 and TRBJ2-3, with TRBD2 matching 8 bases. The length of the CDR3 is 15 residues. J was trimmed by 2 bases and V by 4 bases; bases with no gene match: 5. Germline values: CDR1 MGHRA, CDR2 YSYEKL. CDR3 bases: TGCGCCAGCAGCCTTGGTAGCGGGATCACAGATACGCAGTATTTT. This gives the protein CASSLGSGITDTQYF.

The chain recombines TRBV28 with TRBJ1-1, with D perhaps TRBD1 (5 bases). Germline assignment: CDR1 MDHEN and CDR2 SYDVKM. The germline V and J ends were trimmed by 4 bases and 0 bases, with 18 bases remaining between them. The CDR3 runs to 17 residues. The CDR3 here is CASSSIGGMILNTEAFF. In nucleotides, the CDR3 is TGTGCCAGCAGTTCCATCGGGGGTATGATCCTGAACACTGAAGCTTTCTTT.

The rearrangement joins TRBV7-2 to TRBJ1-5, with unresolved D. Germline V gene data show CDR1 as SGHTA and CDR2 as FQGNSA. Trimming left V 2 bases short and J 6 bases short, with 5 bases between. The CDR3 is 12 residues long. The CDR3 DNA reads as TGTGCCAGCAGCTTACGAGGTCAGCCCCAGCATTTT. Its translation is CASSLRGQPQHF.

The rearrangement uses TRBV5-6 and TRBJ1-5; 7 bases line up with TRBD1. This CDR3 region has 16 residues. Trimming took 2 bases from V and 2 from J; bases not matched to a gene: 7. Germline V gene data show CDR1 as SGHDT and CDR2 as YYEEEE. The CDR3 is CASSLLQGSGNQPQHF. The CDR3, as DNA: TGTGCCAGCAGCTTACTACAGGGGTCTGGCAATCAGCCCCAGCATTTT. Filled out from reference TRBV5-6 and TRBJ1-5, the complete variable domain reads DAGVTQSPTHLIKTRGQQVTLRCSPKSGHDTVSWYQQALGQGPQFIFQYYEEEERQRGNFPDRFSGHQFPNYSSELNVNALLLGDSALYLCASSLLQGSGNQPQHFGDGTRLSIL.

Only a few counts were recorded for this clone. The V gene is TRBV6-1, the J gene TRBJ2-7; D may be TRBD1 (6 bases). The V and J ends lost 0 bases and 2 bases respectively, with 11 bases between them. This CDR3 region has 15 residues. Germline CDR1 reads MNHNS; CDR2 reads SASEGT. The CDR3 DNA follows: TGTGCCAGCAGTGAAGCGAGCCAGGGGACCTACGAGCAGTACTTC. Amino acid sequence: CASSEASQGTYEQYF.

The rearrangement joins TRBV14 to TRBJ1-2, with 8 bases aligning to TRBD1. The CDR3 contains 17 residues. CDR1 and CDR2 from the germline V gene are SGHDN and FVKESK. The junction had 12 bases not matched to a gene; V was cut back by 4 bases and J by 2 bases. CDR3 nucleotide sequence: TGTGCCAGCAGCCCATCGAGGACAGGGAAAACCAACTATGGCTACACCTTC. Its protein is CASSPSRTGKTNYGYTF.